This T cell receptor beta chain was documented in a study of T cell responses to AZD1222 COVID-19 vaccine. Pooling of second doses given at about 4 or about 12 weeks was done. The CDR3 spans 13 residues. The ends were cut back, 3 bases at V and 5 bases at J, with 10 bases in the middle. Germline V CDR1 and CDR2: MDHEN, SYDVKM. Libraries were prepared by immunoSEQ multiplex PCR; TCRdb keeps only in-frame clonotypes and omits some of them. This repertoire shows more than 150,000 clones, 80% to 95% found once; its top ten account for more than 1.5%. The receptor was derived from an adult who received the AZD1222 COVID-19 vaccine. This chain connects TRBV28 to TRBJ2-5; possibly TRBD1 for D (5 bases). Sample: peripheral blood, taken 28 days after the second AZD1222 dose. CDR3 in amino acids: CASSFQGAETQYF. The CDR3 DNA reads TGTGCCAGCAGTTTCCAGGGTGCGGAGACCCAGTACTTC.